This T cell receptor beta chain was sequenced during a study of T cells in narcolepsy. Study at large: Healthy controls were enrolled alongside patients with narcolepsy type 1 or type 2.

Study-wide results and limits: Blood of same and different patients, but not healthy controls, reportedly held recurring autoreactive clonotypes. Same-patient CSF and blood CD4+ T cell clonotypes included HCRT-specific and TRIB2-specific autoreactive ones.

Some clones are missing from TCRdb's copy, which holds only in-frame ones; the method was immunoSEQ multiplex PCR. The sample has approximately 17,000 clones, around 70% seen once. To note about this clone: What it binds is unknown.

Input material: CD45RA- memory CD8+ T cells from PBMCs. The source of this sequence is a human donor with narcolepsy.

Here the CDR3 DNA reads TGTGCCAGCAGCTCCGACTGGGAGGGGACCCAGTACTTC. Translation gives CASSSDWEGTQYF. The chain combines TRBV11-2 with TRBJ2-5, with 7 bases matching TRBD2. V gave up 4 bases and J gave up 7 bases; unmatched junction bases: 6. CDR1 and CDR2 from the germline V gene are SGHAT and FQNNGV. CDR3 length: 13 amino acids.